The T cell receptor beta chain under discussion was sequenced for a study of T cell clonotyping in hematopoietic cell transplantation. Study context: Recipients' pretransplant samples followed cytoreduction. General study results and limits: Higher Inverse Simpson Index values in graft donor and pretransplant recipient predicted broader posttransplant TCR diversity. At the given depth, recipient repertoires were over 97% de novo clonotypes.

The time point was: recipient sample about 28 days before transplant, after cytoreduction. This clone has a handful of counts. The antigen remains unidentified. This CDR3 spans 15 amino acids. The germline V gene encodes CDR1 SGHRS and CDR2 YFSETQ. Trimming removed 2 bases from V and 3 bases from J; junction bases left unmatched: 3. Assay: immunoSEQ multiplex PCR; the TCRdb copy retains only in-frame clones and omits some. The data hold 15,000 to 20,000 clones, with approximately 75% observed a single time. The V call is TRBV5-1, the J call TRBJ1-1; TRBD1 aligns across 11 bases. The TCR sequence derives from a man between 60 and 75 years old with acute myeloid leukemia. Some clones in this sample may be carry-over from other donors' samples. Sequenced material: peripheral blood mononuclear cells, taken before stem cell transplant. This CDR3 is CASSLRTGGHTEAFF. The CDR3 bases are TGCGCCAGCAGCTTACGGACAGGGGGCCACACTGAAGCTTTCTTT.